A selection of T cell receptor beta chains follows, all from one sample in a study of blood T cell repertoires in COVID-19. TCRdb keeps only in-frame clones here, not all; method: immunoSEQ multiplex PCR. The sample carries around 100,000 clones, around 83% recorded once. Sequences were obtained from peripheral blood. The receptors here all came from a man in his 70s with acute or convalescent COVID-19. The CDR3 runs from the conserved cysteine through the conserved F or W. Each record gives: CDR3 protein, CDR3 DNA, clone size, J gene, D gene, V gene. A D gene is named only where the DNA matches it firmly. A clone size is listed for some rows: how often the clone was seen (once, few, many), or a class if it is expanded.

CDR3aa: CASSIAAQGGYEQYF
CDR3nt: TGTGCCAGCTCGATCGCGGCACAGGGGGGCTACGAGCAGTACTTC
abundance: -
j_gene: TRBJ2-7
d_gene: TRBD1
v_gene: TRBV18

CDR3aa: CASSLTGQGYQPQHF
CDR3nt: TGCGCCAGCAGCTTGACGGGACAGGGTTATCAGCCCCAGCATTTT
abundance: -
j_gene: TRBJ1-5
d_gene: TRBD1
v_gene: TRBV5-1

CDR3aa: CAWRKAGQSSYNEQFF
CDR3nt: TGTGCCTGGAGAAAAGCGGGTCAAAGCTCCTACAATGAGCAGTTCTTC
abundance: -
j_gene: TRBJ2-1
d_gene: -
v_gene: TRBV30

CDR3aa: CASSQDRGVSGSYEQYF
CDR3nt: TGTGCCAGCAGCCAGGACAGGGGCGTTAGTGGCTCCTACGAGCAGTACTTC
abundance: few
j_gene: TRBJ2-7
d_gene: TRBD1
v_gene: TRBV3-1/TRBV3-2

CDR3aa: CACRDRANYGYTF
CDR3nt: TGTGCCTGCAGGGATCGGGCTAACTATGGCTACACCTTC
abundance: -
j_gene: TRBJ1-2
d_gene: -
v_gene: TRBV30

CDR3aa: CASSRDRVDQPQHF
CDR3nt: TGTGCCAGCAGCCGGGACAGGGTAGATCAGCCCCAGCATTTT
abundance: -
j_gene: TRBJ1-5
d_gene: TRBD1
v_gene: TRBV7-8

CDR3aa: CASRHRGTTSLTYEQYF
CDR3nt: TGTGCCAGTAGACACAGGGGGACAACTTCACTTACCTACGAGCAGTACTTC
abundance: -
j_gene: TRBJ2-7
d_gene: TRBD1
v_gene: TRBV19

CDR3aa: CASRPQGPKSYTF
CDR3nt: TGTGCCAGCAGGCCACAGGGGCCCAAGAGCTACACCTTC
abundance: few
j_gene: TRBJ1-2
d_gene: TRBD1
v_gene: TRBV12-3/TRBV12-4

CDR3aa: CASTAPGETEAFF
CDR3nt: TGCGCCAGCACTGCCCCGGGGGAAACTGAAGCTTTCTTT
abundance: -
j_gene: TRBJ1-1
d_gene: -
v_gene: TRBV5-1

CDR3aa: CASSLLPGGPEQFF
CDR3nt: TGTGCCAGTAGTCTCTTACCTGGTGGCCCTGAGCAGTTCTTC
abundance: once
j_gene: TRBJ2-1
d_gene: -
v_gene: TRBV19

CDR3aa: CASSRPPQGGDQPQHF
CDR3nt: TGTGCCAGTAGCCGCCCCCCACAGGGTGGGGACCAGCCCCAGCATTTT
abundance: -
j_gene: TRBJ1-5
d_gene: -
v_gene: TRBV19

CDR3aa: CASSPGLAASYEQYF
CDR3nt: TGCGCCAGCAGCCCCGGACTAGCGGCCTCCTACGAGCAGTACTTC
abundance: -
j_gene: TRBJ2-7
d_gene: TRBD2
v_gene: TRBV5-1

CDR3aa: CAWSVAGQVGQPQHF
CDR3nt: TGTGCCTGGAGTGTAGCGGGCCAGGTTGGACAGCCCCAGCATTTT
abundance: -
j_gene: TRBJ1-5
d_gene: -
v_gene: TRBV30

CDR3aa: CASRGIDRGGYEQYF
CDR3nt: TGTGCCAGCAGGGGAATCGACAGGGGAGGATACGAGCAGTACTTC
abundance: -
j_gene: TRBJ2-7
d_gene: TRBD1
v_gene: TRBV6-6

CDR3aa: CASSLGPSATYEQYF
CDR3nt: TGCGCCAGCAGCTTGGGCCCTAGCGCGACCTACGAGCAGTACTTC
abundance: -
j_gene: TRBJ2-7
d_gene: -
v_gene: TRBV5-1

CDR3aa: CASSWDSVVYGYTF
CDR3nt: TGTGCCAGCTCATGGGACAGCGTCGTCTATGGCTACACCTTC
abundance: -
j_gene: TRBJ1-2
d_gene: TRBD1
v_gene: TRBV18

CDR3aa: CASSLEPGQGVDEQFF
CDR3nt: TGCGCCAGCAGCTTGGAACCGGGACAGGGTGTGGATGAGCAGTTCTTC
abundance: -
j_gene: TRBJ2-1
d_gene: TRBD1
v_gene: TRBV5-1

CDR3aa: CASSPGVGTYQETQYF
CDR3nt: TGTGCCAGCAGCCCCGGGGTAGGAACGTACCAAGAGACCCAGTACTTC
abundance: once
j_gene: TRBJ2-5
d_gene: -
v_gene: TRBV28

CDR3aa: CASSEGRQGVYGYTF
CDR3nt: TGTGCCAGCAGCGAAGGGAGACAGGGGGTGTATGGCTACACCTTC
abundance: -
j_gene: TRBJ1-2
d_gene: TRBD1
v_gene: TRBV6-1

CDR3aa: CSGREFYNEQFF
CDR3nt: TGCAGCGGGCGGGAGTTCTACAATGAGCAGTTCTTC
abundance: -
j_gene: TRBJ2-1
d_gene: TRBD2
v_gene: TRBV29-1

CDR3aa: CAGGTGGGEPQHF
CDR3nt: TGTGCCGGAGGGACAGGGGGCGGTGAGCCCCAGCATTTT
abundance: -
j_gene: TRBJ1-5
d_gene: TRBD1
v_gene: TRBV30

CDR3aa: CASGDRAHYGYTF
CDR3nt: TGTGCCAGCGGGGACAGGGCTCACTATGGCTACACCTTC
abundance: -
j_gene: TRBJ1-2
d_gene: TRBD1
v_gene: TRBV12-3/TRBV12-4

CDR3aa: CASSFGSSGANVLTF
CDR3nt: TGTGCCAGCAGCTTTGGGAGCTCTGGGGCCAACGTCCTGACTTTC
abundance: once
j_gene: TRBJ2-6
d_gene: -
v_gene: TRBV5-4

CDR3aa: CAITPGQSANYGYTF
CDR3nt: TGTGCCATAACTCCGGGACAGTCAGCTAACTATGGCTACACCTTC
abundance: -
j_gene: TRBJ1-2
d_gene: TRBD1
v_gene: TRBV30

CDR3aa: CATSRDYSAQGRAGGRYYGYTF
CDR3nt: TGTGCCACCAGCAGAGATTATAGCGCTCAGGGTCGAGCAGGGGGTCGGTACTATGGCTACACCTTC
abundance: few
j_gene: TRBJ1-2
d_gene: TRBD1
v_gene: TRBV15

CDR3aa: CASSEQGVTEAFF
CDR3nt: TGTGCCAGCAGTGAACAGGGCGTCACTGAAGCTTTCTTT
abundance: once
j_gene: TRBJ1-1
d_gene: -
v_gene: TRBV2

CDR3aa: CASSITGGNQPQHF
CDR3nt: TGTGCCAGTAGTATAACAGGAGGGAATCAGCCCCAGCATTTT
abundance: -
j_gene: TRBJ1-5
d_gene: -
v_gene: TRBV19

CDR3aa: CASKDIQGTTEAFF
CDR3nt: TGTGCCAGCAAAGACATACAGGGGACCACTGAAGCTTTCTTT
abundance: few
j_gene: TRBJ1-1
d_gene: TRBD1
v_gene: TRBV3-1/TRBV3-2

CDR3aa: CASHRVGNYGYTF
CDR3nt: TGTGCCAGCCACAGGGTCGGGAACTATGGCTACACCTTC
abundance: -
j_gene: TRBJ1-2
d_gene: -
v_gene: TRBV5-6

CDR3aa: CASSFGQNNEQFF
CDR3nt: TGCGCCAGCAGCTTCGGACAGAACAATGAGCAGTTCTTC
abundance: -
j_gene: TRBJ2-1
d_gene: -
v_gene: TRBV5-1

CDR3aa: CATLRGNTDTQYF
CDR3nt: TGTGCCACCTTGCGGGGGAACACAGATACGCAGTATTTT
abundance: -
j_gene: TRBJ2-3
d_gene: TRBD2
v_gene: TRBV28

CDR3aa: CASSPSQGAFQPQHF
CDR3nt: TGTGCCAGTAGTCCGAGCCAGGGGGCATTTCAGCCCCAGCATTTT
abundance: -
j_gene: TRBJ1-5
d_gene: TRBD1
v_gene: TRBV19

CDR3aa: CASSPNTGGPYEQYF
CDR3nt: TGCGCCAGCAGCCCGAACACAGGGGGCCCCTACGAGCAGTACTTC
abundance: many
j_gene: TRBJ2-7
d_gene: TRBD1
v_gene: TRBV5-1

CDR3aa: CASSLLDYNEQFF
CDR3nt: TGTGCCAGCAGCTTATTAGATTACAATGAGCAGTTCTTC
abundance: -
j_gene: TRBJ2-1
d_gene: -
v_gene: TRBV11-1

CDR3aa: CAWTGWGPEGEQYF
CDR3nt: TGTGCCTGGACCGGATGGGGGCCCGAGGGGGAGCAGTACTTC
abundance: -
j_gene: TRBJ2-7
d_gene: -
v_gene: TRBV30

CDR3aa: CASSELQGLDTIYF
CDR3nt: TGCGCCAGCAGTGAGCTACAGGGCTTGGACACCATATATTTT
abundance: -
j_gene: TRBJ1-3
d_gene: -
v_gene: TRBV10-2

CDR3aa: CSSGDRGGSGTQYF
CDR3nt: TGCAGCTCAGGGGACAGGGGGGGATCCGGCACGCAGTATTTT
abundance: -
j_gene: TRBJ2-3
d_gene: TRBD1
v_gene: TRBV29-1

CDR3aa: CASSLTSVTNTGELFF
CDR3nt: TGTGCCAGCAGCTTAACTAGCGTAACGAACACCGGGGAGCTGTTTTTT
abundance: -
j_gene: TRBJ2-2
d_gene: TRBD2
v_gene: TRBV7-9

CDR3aa: CASSQDTGQGIGYTF
CDR3nt: TGCGCCAGCAGCCAAGATACGGGACAGGGGATTGGCTACACCTTC
abundance: once
j_gene: TRBJ1-2
d_gene: TRBD1
v_gene: TRBV4-1

CDR3aa: CASSPGGLNSPLHF
CDR3nt: TGTGCCAGCAGTCCCGGGGGGCTGAATTCACCCCTCCACTTT
abundance: -
j_gene: TRBJ1-6
d_gene: -
v_gene: TRBV6-5

CDR3aa: CASSEREFTEAFF
CDR3nt: TGTGCCAGCAGTGAGAGAGAGTTCACTGAAGCTTTCTTT
abundance: -
j_gene: TRBJ1-1
d_gene: -
v_gene: TRBV2

CDR3aa: CASSIYLGGLNNEQFF
CDR3nt: TGTGCCAGTAGTATCTACTTAGGCGGTTTAAACAATGAGCAGTTCTTC
abundance: once
j_gene: TRBJ2-1
d_gene: -
v_gene: TRBV19

CDR3aa: CASRPTGRTGNTIYF
CDR3nt: TGTGCCAGCCGACCGACAGGCCGAACTGGAAACACCATATATTTT
abundance: once
j_gene: TRBJ1-3
d_gene: -
v_gene: TRBV25-1

CDR3aa: CASSLGQQDNEQFF
CDR3nt: TGTGCCAGCAGCTTGGGTCAACAGGACAATGAGCAGTTCTTC
abundance: -
j_gene: TRBJ2-1
d_gene: -
v_gene: TRBV7-9

CDR3aa: CASSSLADQETQYF
CDR3nt: TGTGCCAGTAGTTCACTAGCGGACCAAGAGACCCAGTACTTC
abundance: -
j_gene: TRBJ2-5
d_gene: TRBD2
v_gene: TRBV19

CDR3aa: CASSPLAGGSYNEQFF
CDR3nt: TGTGCCAGCAGCCCCTTAGCGGGAGGGTCGTACAATGAGCAGTTCTTC
abundance: -
j_gene: TRBJ2-1
d_gene: TRBD2
v_gene: TRBV9